This T cell receptor (beta chain) was sequenced in a study of CD8+CD57+ T cells in acquired aplastic anemia. The wider study: The average for DNA from sorted CD4+ and CD8+ cells was about 2.9 ug.

This clonotype was counted between two and nine times. What it binds is not known. TCR beta VDJ and CDR3 profiling used genomic DNA as template. TCRdb analysed the reads with MiXCR anew, one entry per CDR3 protein. The repertoire includes over 150,000 distinct CDR3 sequences, 50% to 55% of them detected once, and about 16% sits in the top ten. Overall study results and limits: Patients were compared with controls for CD8+ Simpson's diversity, and no significant difference emerged.

V shed 7 bases, J shed 2 bases, and the junction held 14 bases outside the gene matches. Germline lookup yields CDR1 SQVTM and CDR2 ANQGSEA. The CDR3 runs to 16 residues. The TCR comes from a human donor in good health, serving as a control. This chain links TRBV29-1 with TRBJ2-3, with 8 positions matching TRBD2. Material for sequencing was sorted CD4+, CD8+, or CD8+CD57+ T cells (not recorded which) from PBMCs. In DNA, the CDR3 is TGCAGCGCGTCGGGGCGCTTAGCGGGGACCACAGATACGCAGTATTTT. Its translation is CSASGRLAGTTDTQYF.